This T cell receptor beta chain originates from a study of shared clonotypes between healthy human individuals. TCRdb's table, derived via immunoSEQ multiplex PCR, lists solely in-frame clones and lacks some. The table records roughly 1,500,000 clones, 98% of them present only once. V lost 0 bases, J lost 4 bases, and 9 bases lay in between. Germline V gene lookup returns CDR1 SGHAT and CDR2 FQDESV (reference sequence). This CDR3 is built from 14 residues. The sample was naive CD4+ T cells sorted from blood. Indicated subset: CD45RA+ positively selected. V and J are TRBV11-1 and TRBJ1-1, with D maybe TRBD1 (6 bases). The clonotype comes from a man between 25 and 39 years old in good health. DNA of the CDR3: TGTGCCAGCAGCTTAGCCAGGGGCGGCACTGAAGCTTTCTTT. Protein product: CASSLARGGTEAFF.